Following are 14 T cell receptor beta chains from one sample sequenced in a study of blood T cell repertoires in COVID-19. Clones were read by immunoSEQ multiplex PCR, and TCRdb kept only the in-frame ones, dropping some. The sample yields 85,000 to 120,000 clones, more than 85% seen once. The sample comprised peripheral blood. All receptors come from a man younger than 35 with acute or convalescent COVID-19.

The chain carries TRBV11-2 and TRBJ1-1; 8 nucleotides line up with TRBD1. The CDR3 covers 14 residues. V lost 6 bases and J lost 6; bases outside the gene matches: 9. Germline CDR1 reads SGHAT; CDR2 reads FQNNGV. The CDR3 bases are TGTGCCAGCAGAACAGGGGGTTCTGGGTCTGAAGCTTTCTTT. Its translation is CASRTGGSGSEAFF.

The CDR3 protein is CASNTGGNQPQHF. The CDR3 nucleotides read TGTGCCAGCAATACAGGAGGCAATCAGCCCCAGCATTTT. This chain links TRBV12-3 or TRBV12-4 with TRBJ1-5; D may be TRBD1 (5 bases). Trimming stripped 7 bases from V and 2 bases from J, with 9 bases between. This CDR3 comprises 13 residues.

The table lists this clone with a few counts. V gene TRBV25-1 combines with J gene TRBJ2-7, with TRBD1 as a possible D gene (5 bases). Trimming cost V 0 bases and J 7 bases, with 19 bases left between them. There are 16 residues in the CDR3. From germline, CDR1 is MGHDK and CDR2 SYGVNS. The DNA of the CDR3 is TGTGCCAGCAGTGAATATGGAGCAGGGCCGTCGGGTGAGCAGTACTTC. It translates to CASSEYGAGPSGEQYF.

This chain joins TRBV4-1 and TRBJ1-3; D uncertain. V lost 1 base to trimming and J lost 0 bases, with 10 bases between them. Germline CDR1 and CDR2: MGHRA and YSYEKL. This CDR3 is built from 16 residues. Here the CDR3 reads CASSQAQVSSGNTIYF. DNA for the CDR3: TGCGCCAGCAGCCAAGCTCAGGTTAGCTCTGGAAACACCATATATTTT.

V usage is TRBV18 and J usage is TRBJ1-5, with D possibly TRBD1 on 5 matching bases. V gave up 6 bases and J gave up 1 base, with 10 bases separating them. Germline-derived CDR1 and CDR2 are KGHSH and LQKENI. The CDR3 covers 14 residues. CDR3 nucleotide sequence: TGTGCCAGCTCCCCGACAGTAAGCAATCAGCCCCAGCATTTT. This encodes CASSPTVSNQPQHF.

Written as DNA, the CDR3 is TGTGCCAGCAGCTTGGGACTAGCGGGGGGCACAGATACGCAGTATTTT. Its protein product is CASSLGLAGGTDTQYF. The V call is TRBV5-8, the J call TRBJ2-3; 12 positions match TRBD2. Germline CDR1 is SGHTS and CDR2 is YDEGEE. This CDR3 region has 16 residues. The V gene end was trimmed by 0 bases and the J gene end by 1 base; junction bases not matched to a gene: 0.

The chain couples TRBV12-3 or TRBV12-4 to TRBJ1-1; no clear D. V was trimmed by 6 bases and J by 11 bases, leaving 16 bases between them. The CDR3 runs to 12 residues. The CDR3 region is CASSRTPTGAFF. The CDR3 coding sequence is TGTGCCAGCAGCCGAACACCGACTGGTGCTTTCTTT.

The chain links TRBV27 to TRBJ2-3; no clear D gene. The germline V gene encodes CDR1 MNHEY and CDR2 SMNVEV (reference sequence). With 10 bases removed from V and 2 bases from J, the gap between germline ends came to 22 bases. The CDR3 has 16 amino acids. CDR3 sequence (DNA): TGTGCCACCTCGAGACGAGGTGAAGATTACACAGATACGCAGTATTTT. It encodes CATSRRGEDYTDTQYF.

The V gene is TRBV30, the J gene TRBJ2-7, with a weak D call TRBD2 (5 bases). This CDR3 region has 12 residues. V lost 0 bases and J 4 bases, leaving 7 bases between the germline ends. Per germline, CDR1 GTSNPN and CDR2 SVGIG (reference sequence). CDR3 residues: CAWSVTGYEQYF. Here the CDR3 DNA reads TGTGCCTGGAGTGTGACGGGATACGAGCAGTACTTC.

The gene calls are TRBV27 and TRBJ1-4; D remains unclear. The V end lost 3 bases, the J end lost 8 bases, and 10 bases lay between the germline ends. Looked up from germline, CDR1 is MNHEY and CDR2 is SMNVEV (reference sequence). CDR3 size: 13 residues. The CDR3 nucleotides read TGTGCCAGCAGTTTTGGGAGGAAGGAAAAACTGTTTTTT. Translated: CASSFGRKEKLFF.

With respect to this clone: The same CDR3 can be traced to other DNA sequences in this sample. The rearrangement joins TRBV18 to TRBJ1-3; the D is unclear. Trimming left V 3 bases short and J 1 base short, with 10 bases between. The germline V gene encodes CDR1 KGHSH and CDR2 LQKENI. CDR3 size: 15 residues. The chain's CDR3 is CASSPPTGSGNTIYF. CDR3 bases: TGTGCCAGCTCACCCCCTACGGGATCTGGAAACACCATATATTTT.

The chain employs TRBV10-2 and TRBJ1-1; tentatively, D is TRBD1 (5 bases). Germline V gene sequence: CDR1 WSHSY, CDR2 SAAADI. V lost 7 bases and J lost 6, with 12 bases in between. The CDR3 loop spans 12 amino acids. The CDR3 DNA reads as TGCGCCAGCACGGCAGGGCTGCCTGAAGCTTTCTTT. Translating gives CASTAGLPEAFF.

This chain uses TRBV11-3 with TRBJ2-5; 7 positions match TRBD2. Germline CDR1 is SGHNT and CDR2 is YENEEA. There are 15 residues in the CDR3. J lost 2 bases, V lost 1 base, and 4 bases had no gene match. CDR3 sequence reads: CASSLGLGGQETQYF. CDR3 in DNA: TGTGCCAGCAGCTTAGGTCTGGGAGGGCAAGAGACCCAGTACTTC.

This chain connects TRBV14 to TRBJ1-2, with TRBD1 as a possible D gene (6 bases). Germline V gene data show CDR1 as SGHDN and CDR2 as FVKESK. There are 13 residues in the CDR3. V was trimmed by 1 base and J by 8 bases, leaving 11 bases between them. The CDR3 nucleotides read TGTGCCAGCAGCCAAGTCACAGGGCGAGGCTACACCTTC. Translation gives CASSQVTGRGYTF.